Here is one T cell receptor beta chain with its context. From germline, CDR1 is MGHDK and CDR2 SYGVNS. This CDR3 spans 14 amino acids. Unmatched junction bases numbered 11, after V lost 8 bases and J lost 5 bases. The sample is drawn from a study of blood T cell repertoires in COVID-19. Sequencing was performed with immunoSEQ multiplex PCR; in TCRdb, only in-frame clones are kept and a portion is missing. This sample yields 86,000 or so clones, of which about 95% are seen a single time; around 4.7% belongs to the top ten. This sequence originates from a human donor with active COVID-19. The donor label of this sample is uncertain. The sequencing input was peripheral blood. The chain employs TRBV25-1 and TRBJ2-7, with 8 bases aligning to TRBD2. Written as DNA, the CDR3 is TGTGCCAGCGGAATGGGACTAGGAGGTAACGAGCAGTACTTC. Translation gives CASGMGLGGNEQYF.